This TCR beta chain was sequenced in a study of shared clonotypes between healthy human individuals. CDR3 length equals 14 residues. V was pared by 2 bases and J by 1 base, with 2 bases of the junction left unmatched. In germline, CDR1 is KGHSH, CDR2 LQKENI. Study conclusions and caveats: Approximately 5% was the fraction of naive CD4 clonotypes found shared across four donors. Memory subsets generally showed lower estimated richness than naive subsets.

The assay was immunoSEQ multiplex PCR, and TCRdb's table has in-frame clones only and misses some. This sample has just over 2,000,000 clones, with 95% found just once. Nashville, Tennessee was home to all donors, who were Caucasian adults. A split of CD4+ cells into CD45RA+ naive and CD45RA-negative memory subsets was performed. Worth noting for this clone: Its antigen is not known. The sample has other DNA sequences that encode this CDR3 too.

The sequencing sample was made of naive CD4+ T cells sorted from blood. Subset described: CD45RA+ positively selected. The sequence came from a young man in good health. This chain uses TRBV18 with TRBJ2-7; 7 bases fit TRBD1. CDR3 residues: CASSPGTASYEQYF. DNA for the CDR3: TGTGCCAGCTCACCAGGGACAGCTTCCTACGAGCAGTACTTC.